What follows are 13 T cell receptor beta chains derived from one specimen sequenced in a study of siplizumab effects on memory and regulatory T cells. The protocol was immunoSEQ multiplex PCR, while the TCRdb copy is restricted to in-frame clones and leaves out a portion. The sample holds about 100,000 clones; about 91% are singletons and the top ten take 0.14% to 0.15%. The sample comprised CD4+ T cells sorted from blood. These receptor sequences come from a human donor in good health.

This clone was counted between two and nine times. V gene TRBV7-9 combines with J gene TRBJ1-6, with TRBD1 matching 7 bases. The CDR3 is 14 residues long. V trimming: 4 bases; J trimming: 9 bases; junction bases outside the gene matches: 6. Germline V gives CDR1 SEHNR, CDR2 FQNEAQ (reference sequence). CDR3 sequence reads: CASSWGQLASPLHF. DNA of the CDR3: TGTGCCAGCAGCTGGGGACAGCTGGCTTCACCCCTCCACTTT.

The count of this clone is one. The chain's CDR3 is CASSLHRDRLVNTEAFF. Here the CDR3 DNA reads TGCGCCAGCAGCTTGCACCGTGACAGGCTGGTTAACACTGAAGCTTTCTTT. The rearrangement joins TRBV5-1 to TRBJ1-1; TRBD1 might be the D (6 bases). Germline lookup yields CDR1 SGHRS and CDR2 YFSETQ. Trimming took off 1 base at V and 2 bases at J, with 18 bases between the two ends. This CDR3 is built from 17 residues.

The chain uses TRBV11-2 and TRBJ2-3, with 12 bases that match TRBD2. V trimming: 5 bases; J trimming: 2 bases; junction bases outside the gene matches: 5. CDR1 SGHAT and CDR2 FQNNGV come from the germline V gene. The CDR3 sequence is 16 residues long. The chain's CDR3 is CASSLGLAGTTDTQYF. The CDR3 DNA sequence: TGTGCCAGCAGCCTCGGACTAGCGGGGACCACAGATACGCAGTATTTT. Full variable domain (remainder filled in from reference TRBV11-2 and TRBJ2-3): EAGVAQSPRYKIIEKRQSVAFWCNPISGHATLYWYQQILGQGPKLLIQFQNNGVVDDSQLPKDRFSAERLKGVDSTLKIQPAKLEDSAVYLCASSLGLAGTTDTQYFGPGTRLTVL.

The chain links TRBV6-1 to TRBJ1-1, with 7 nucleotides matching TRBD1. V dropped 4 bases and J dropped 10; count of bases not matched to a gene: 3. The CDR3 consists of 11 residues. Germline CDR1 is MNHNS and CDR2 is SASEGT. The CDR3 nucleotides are TGTGCCAGCAGTGCTCAGGGGGGAGCTTTCTTT. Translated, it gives CASSAQGGAFF.

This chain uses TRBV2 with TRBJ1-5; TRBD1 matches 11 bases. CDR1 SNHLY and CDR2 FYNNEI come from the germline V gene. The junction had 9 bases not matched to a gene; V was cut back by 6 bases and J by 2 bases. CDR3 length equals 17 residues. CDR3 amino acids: CASRGTGGVLGNQPQHF. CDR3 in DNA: TGTGCCAGCAGAGGGACAGGGGGGGTGCTGGGCAATCAGCCCCAGCATTTT.

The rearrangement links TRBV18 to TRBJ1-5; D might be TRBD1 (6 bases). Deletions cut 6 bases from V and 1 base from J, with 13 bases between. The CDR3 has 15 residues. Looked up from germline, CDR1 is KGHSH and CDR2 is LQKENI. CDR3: CASSRDTLSNQPQHF. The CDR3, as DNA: TGTGCCAGCTCGCGGGACACCTTAAGCAATCAGCCCCAGCATTTT.

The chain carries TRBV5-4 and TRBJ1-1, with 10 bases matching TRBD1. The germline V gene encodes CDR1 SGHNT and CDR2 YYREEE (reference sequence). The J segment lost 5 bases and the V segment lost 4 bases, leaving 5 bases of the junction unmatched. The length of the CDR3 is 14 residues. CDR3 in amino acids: CASSVDRGQTEAFF. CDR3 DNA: TGTGCCAGCAGCGTAGACAGGGGGCAGACTGAAGCTTTCTTT. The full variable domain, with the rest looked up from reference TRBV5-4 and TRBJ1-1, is ETGVTQSPTHLIKTRGQQVTLRCSSQSGHNTVSWYQQALGQGPQFIFQYYREEENGRGNFPPRFSGLQFPNYSSELNVNALELDDSALYLCASSVDRGQTEAFFGQGTRLTVV.

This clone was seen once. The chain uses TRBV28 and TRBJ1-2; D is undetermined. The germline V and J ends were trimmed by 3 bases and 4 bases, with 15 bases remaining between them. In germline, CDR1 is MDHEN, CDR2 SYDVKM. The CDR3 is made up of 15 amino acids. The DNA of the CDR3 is TGTGCCAGCAGTTTTCCTCTGGGTCTCGGCTATGGCTACACCTTC. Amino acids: CASSFPLGLGYGYTF.

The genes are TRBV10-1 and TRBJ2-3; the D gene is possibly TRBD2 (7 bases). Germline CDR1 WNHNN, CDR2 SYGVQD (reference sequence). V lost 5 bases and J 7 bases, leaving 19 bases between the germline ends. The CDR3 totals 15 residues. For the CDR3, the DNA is TGCGCCAGCAGTAGGGGGGGGACTCCACACCATACGCAGTATTTT. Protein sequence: CASSRGGTPHHTQYF.

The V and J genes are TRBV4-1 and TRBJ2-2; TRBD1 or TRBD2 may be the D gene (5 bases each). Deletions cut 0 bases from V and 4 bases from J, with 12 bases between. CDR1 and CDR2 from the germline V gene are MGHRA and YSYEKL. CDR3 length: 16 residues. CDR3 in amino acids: CASSQDVAGSTGELFF. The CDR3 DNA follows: TGCGCCAGCAGCCAAGACGTGGCAGGGAGCACCGGGGAGCTGTTTTTT.

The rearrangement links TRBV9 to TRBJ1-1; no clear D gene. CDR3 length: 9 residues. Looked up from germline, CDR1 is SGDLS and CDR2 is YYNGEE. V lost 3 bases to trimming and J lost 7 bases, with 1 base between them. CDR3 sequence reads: CASSGEAFF. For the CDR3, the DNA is TGTGCCAGCAGCGGTGAAGCTTTCTTT.

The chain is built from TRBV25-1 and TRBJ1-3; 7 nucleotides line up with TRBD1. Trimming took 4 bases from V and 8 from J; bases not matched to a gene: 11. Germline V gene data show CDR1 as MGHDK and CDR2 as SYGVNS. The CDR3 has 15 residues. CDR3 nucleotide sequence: TGTGCCAGCAGTGCATATACGACAGGGAGGGACACCATATATTTT. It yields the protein CASSAYTTGRDTIYF.

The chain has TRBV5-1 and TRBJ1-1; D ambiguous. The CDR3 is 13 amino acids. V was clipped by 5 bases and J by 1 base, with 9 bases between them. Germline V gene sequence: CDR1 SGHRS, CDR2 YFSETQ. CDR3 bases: TGCGCCAGCAGGATCCTTTCGAACACTGAAGCTTTCTTT. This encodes CASRILSNTEAFF.